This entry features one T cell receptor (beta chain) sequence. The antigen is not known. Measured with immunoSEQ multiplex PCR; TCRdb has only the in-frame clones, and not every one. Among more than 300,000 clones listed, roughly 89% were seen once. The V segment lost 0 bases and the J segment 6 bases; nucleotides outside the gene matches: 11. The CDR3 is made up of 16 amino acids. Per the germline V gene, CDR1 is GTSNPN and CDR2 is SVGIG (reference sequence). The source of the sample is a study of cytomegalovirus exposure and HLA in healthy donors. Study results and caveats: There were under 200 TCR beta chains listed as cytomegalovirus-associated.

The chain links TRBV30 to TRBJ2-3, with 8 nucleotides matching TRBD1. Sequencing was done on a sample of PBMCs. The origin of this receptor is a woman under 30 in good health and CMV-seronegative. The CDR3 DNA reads TGTGCCTGGAGTGTCCCGGGACAGGTCCTGGGGGATACGCAGTATTTT. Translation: CAWSVPGQVLGDTQYF.